This TCR beta chain was observed in a study of cytomegalovirus exposure and HLA in healthy donors (TCRdb year 2017). A note on the overall study: According to a later analysis, the 120 or so validation repertoires were produced on the same platform as the 666 repertoires of the first cohort. In addition to the first cohort of about 650 subjects, a separate validation cohort of under 150 different subjects was used. The study combined high-throughput TCR immunosequencing, statistical association of individual TCRs with disease status, and machine learning to predict cytomegalovirus infection status. The study aimed to test whether signatures of past pathogen exposure could be identified by cataloging public T cell receptors.

CDR1 and CDR2, per the germline V gene (reference sequence), are GTSNPN and SVGIG. There are 16 amino acids in the CDR3, from cysteine to phenylalanine inclusive. CDR3 DNA is the only sequence kept; it has 48 bases, read in frame from the first base. V sheds 2 bases and J sheds 5 bases, leaving 21 bases between their ends. Libraries were built with the immunoSEQ multiplex PCR assay. Under the source paper's analysis protocol: A statistical classification framework was developed to diagnose cytomegalovirus status using the catalog of TCR beta chain sequences. TCRdb mirrors the immuneACCESS table, restricted to in-frame sequences. Some clones are absent from its copies; in checked studies, under half trace to an unresolved V gene, and the reason for the others is unknown. The V and J calls and the clone size are those of that table, but D and trimming were determined from the DNA. The table for this sample lists some 110,000 clones; around 88% of them were counted only once. Jointly, the top ten make up approximately 4.9% of the sample.

Overall study outcomes, separate from this receptor: All 120 or so repertoires were used to score co-occurrence in the validation cohort in a later analysis, because that analysis had no HLA typing for the cohort. The authors suggested that the approach could potentially be extended to other disease states and immunological phenotypes. The study listed 150 to 200 TCR beta chains as associated with cytomegalovirus. The classifier was reported to diagnose cytomegalovirus status with high specificity and sensitivity in both the original cohort and the validation cohort. A few of the identified cytomegalovirus-associated TCR beta chains were confirmed in vitro to be specific for cytomegalovirus antigens. While some public TCRs were present in many individuals, most TCR sequences turned up only very rarely across donors. In a later analysis, TCRs clustered in the first cohort were found to also tend to co-occur in the roughly 120 validation repertoires, with around 94% of cluster scores above 0.

Separate from the approximately 730-subject first cohort, the validation cohort of 95 to 150 subjects was the group to which the donors belonged. This clone was recorded only once. It has no known antigen specificity. No base qualities exist here, and no much larger clone lies one base off it. The rearranged segments are TRBV30 and TRBJ1-1; no D gene can be assigned with confidence. The sample comprised PBMCs. This TCR was sampled from a man between 18 and 35 years old in good health and CMV-seronegative. The DNA sequence is given as TGTGCCTGGAGTCTGACGGCGGACTCCTCGAGGACTGAAGCTTTCTTT. This codes for CAWSLTADSSRTEAFF.